The 15 T cell receptor beta chains reported below all come from one sample, sequenced in a study of shared clonotypes between healthy human individuals. TCRdb's table, derived via immunoSEQ multiplex PCR, lists solely in-frame clones and lacks some. The profile shows around 1.4 million clones, just under 99% of them singletons. Specimen: naive CD4+ T cells sorted from blood. Subset here: CD45RA+ positively selected. These receptor sequences come from a man aged 25-45 years in good health.

This chain links TRBV5-1 with TRBJ2-7; D gene ambiguous. CDR1 is SGHRS and CDR2 is YFSETQ in the germline V gene. This CDR3 spans 12 amino acids. The V gene lost 0 bases and the J gene lost 2 bases, with 3 bases spanning the gap. CDR3 DNA sequence: TGCGCCAGCAGCTTGGTCCCCTACGAGCAGTACTTC. Translation gives CASSLVPYEQYF.

The V call is TRBV19, the J call TRBJ1-4, with a possible D match to TRBD1 (5 bases). Between the trimmed V and J ends, which lost 5 bases and 8 bases, there was a span of 15 bases. Germline loops: CDR1 LNHDA, CDR2 SQIVND (reference sequence). The CDR3 loop spans 14 amino acids. In DNA form, the CDR3 reads TGTGCCAGTAGTCCACGCCCATCAGGGGAAAAACTGTTTTTT. Protein: CASSPRPSGEKLFF.

The chain recombines TRBV27 with TRBJ2-7; 11 nucleotides agree with TRBD1. From germline, CDR1 is MNHEY and CDR2 SMNVEV (reference sequence). V lost 8 bases to trimming and J lost 0 bases; unmatched junction nucleotides: 6. The length of the CDR3 is 15 residues. CDR3 sequence: CASLTGTGGSYEQYF. The CDR3, as DNA: TGTGCCAGCCTGACCGGGACAGGGGGCTCCTACGAGCAGTACTTC.

Written as DNA, the CDR3 is TGTGCCAGTCGCGACCGGACCCGCGGGACTGAAGCTTTCTTT. Translation: CASRDRTRGTEAFF. The chain joins TRBV2 to TRBJ1-1, with D uncertain. V was pared by 9 bases and J by 5 bases, with 19 bases between. This CDR3 has 14 residues. Per the germline V gene, CDR1 is SNHLY and CDR2 is FYNNEI. The entire variable domain, with the rest obtained from reference TRBV2 and TRBJ1-1, is as follows: EPEVTQTPSHQVTQMGQEVILRCVPISNHLYFYWYRQILGQKVEFLVSFYNNEISEKSEIFDDQFSVERPDGSNFTLKIRSTKLEDSAMYFCASRDRTRGTEAFFGQGTRLTVV.

The V and J genes are TRBV5-3 and TRBJ2-6; D gene unclear. TRBV5-3 falls under the ORF class, with uncertain function. V was pared by 0 bases and J by 1 base, with 14 bases between. The CDR3 is made up of 18 amino acids. The CDR3 nucleotides are TGTGCCAGAAGCTTGGGTTCACCCACCTGGTCTGGGGCCAACGTCCTGACTTTC. This gives the protein CARSLGSPTWSGANVLTF.

This sequence joins TRBV9 and TRBJ2-1, with 14 bases aligning to TRBD2. J gave up 9 bases and V 0 bases, and 8 bases lay outside the gene matches. The V gene's germline CDR1 is SGDLS and CDR2 YYNGEE. The CDR3 spans 17 residues. CDR3 nucleotide sequence: TGTGCCAGCAGCGTAGCCCCCGGGACTAGCGGGAGCGGTGAGCAGTTCTTC. Its protein is CASSVAPGTSGSGEQFF. Looking up the rest from reference TRBV9 and TRBJ2-1 gives the full variable domain: DSGVTQTPKHLITATGQRVTLRCSPRSGDLSVYWYQQSLDQGLQFLIQYYNGEERAKGNILERFSAQQFPDLHSELNLSSLELGDSALYFCASSVAPGTSGSGEQFFGPGTRLTVL.

CDR3 loop: CASSLRGAGYTF. The CDR3 DNA follows: TGTGCCAGCAGTTTGAGGGGCGCTGGCTACACCTTC. This chain links TRBV28 with TRBJ1-2, with a tentative D call TRBD1 (5 bases). The germline V gene encodes CDR1 MDHEN and CDR2 SYDVKM. V was pared by 3 bases and J by 7 bases, with 9 bases between. This CDR3 has 12 residues.

The chain employs TRBV4-3 and TRBJ1-2, with D possibly TRBD1 on 5 matching bases. V was cut by 2 bases and J by 4 bases, with 8 bases left in between. The V gene's germline CDR1 is LGHNA and CDR2 YSLEER. CDR3 size: 13 residues. The CDR3 loop is CASSQRQSYGYTF. For the CDR3, the DNA is TGCGCCAGCAGCCAAAGACAGAGCTATGGCTACACCTTC.

This rearrangement joins TRBV29-1 to TRBJ2-2; 7 bases match TRBD1. V shed 4 bases, J shed 3 bases, and the junction held 5 bases outside the gene matches. CDR1 is SQVTM and CDR2 is ANQGSEA in the germline V gene. CDR3 length equals 14 residues. CDR3 nucleotide sequence: TGCAGCGTTGTGGTGACAGGGCACACCGGGGAGCTGTTTTTT. Its translation is CSVVVTGHTGELFF.

As concerns this clone: At the DNA level, this CDR3 is encoded by other sequences in the same sample as well. This sequence joins TRBV11-2 and TRBJ1-3, with TRBD1 as a possible D gene (5 bases). There are 15 residues in the CDR3. Germline CDR1 SGHAT, CDR2 FQNNGV. V lost 0 bases and J 1 base, leaving 7 bases between the germline ends. The CDR3 region is CASSLDPGSGNTIYF. CDR3 nucleotide sequence: TGTGCCAGCAGCTTAGACCCAGGGTCTGGAAACACCATATATTTT.

The count of this clone is one. The chain links TRBV5-1 to TRBJ2-7, with D unclear. The CDR3 length is 16 residues. The germline V and J ends were trimmed by 1 base and 5 bases, with 19 bases remaining between them. Germline CDR1 and CDR2: SGHRS and YFSETQ. CDR3: CASSLLTSNHPDEQYF. As DNA, the CDR3 is TGCGCCAGCAGCTTGTTAACGTCAAACCATCCGGACGAGCAGTACTTC.

The chain carries TRBV6-5 and TRBJ2-3; D uncertain. The germline V and J ends were trimmed by 5 bases and 1 base, with 7 bases remaining between them. CDR1 and CDR2 (germline): MNHEY, SVGAGI. This CDR3 comprises 13 residues. In DNA form, the CDR3 reads TGTGCCAGCAGTACCCCTGGCACAGATACGCAGTATTTT. This translates into CASSTPGTDTQYF.

The chain carries TRBV27 and TRBJ2-6, with D perhaps TRBD1 (6 bases). The CDR3 length is 16 residues. V was shortened by 3 bases and J by 3 bases, with 12 bases between the two germline ends. CDR1 is MNHEY, CDR2 SMNVEV, per germline (reference sequence). CDR3 amino acids: CASSFLQGVGANVLTF. CDR3 nucleotides: TGTGCCAGCAGTTTCCTACAGGGAGTTGGGGCCAACGTCCTGACTTTC.

The chain recombines TRBV18 with TRBJ2-6; D not resolved. Trimming took off 5 bases at V and 0 bases at J, with 8 bases between the two ends. CDR1 is KGHSH and CDR2 is LQKENI in the germline V gene. The CDR3 runs 15 residues. The CDR3 DNA sequence: TGTGCCAGCTCAACCTACAACTCTGGGGCCAACGTCCTGACTTTC. This translates into CASSTYNSGANVLTF. The full variable domain, with the rest looked up from reference TRBV18 and TRBJ2-6, is NAGVMQNPRHLVRRRGQEARLRCSPMKGHSHVYWYRQLPEEGLKFMVYLQKENIIDESGMPKERFSAEFPKEGPSILRIQQVVRGDSAAYFCASSTYNSGANVLTFGAGSRLTVL.

J is TRBJ2-6 and V is TRBV19; 9 nucleotides match TRBD2. This CDR3 spans 18 amino acids. Looked up from germline, CDR1 is LNHDA and CDR2 is SQIVND (reference sequence). Trimming cost V 10 bases and J 2 bases; bases outside gene matches: 15. The CDR3 protein is CATSPFAGGPAGANVLTF. As DNA, the CDR3 is TGTGCCACCTCCCCATTTGCGGGAGGGCCCGCTGGGGCCAACGTCCTGACTTTC.